The clone carrying this TCR beta chain came up once. Its specificity is not known. This sample was taken from a study of graft-versus-host responses after intestinal transplantation. General observations from the study: Subjects displaying graft-donor T cell macrochimerism possessed elevated graft-versus-host to host-versus-graft clonal ratios inside allografts.

TCRdb keeps only in-frame clones here, not all; method: immunoSEQ multiplex PCR. The table shows roughly 110,000 clones, with 87% occurring only once. The V segment lost 3 bases and the J segment 4 bases; nucleotides outside the gene matches: 5. This CDR3 spans 15 amino acids. CDR1 SGHAT and CDR2 FQNNGV come from the germline V gene. The receptor was derived from a human donor who was the organ donor for an intestinal transplant. The rearrangement joins TRBV11-2 to TRBJ2-1; 8 bases map to TRBD2. Sequenced material: unstimulated CD4+ T cells sorted from spleen or lymph node cells, taken before transplant. CDR3 bases: TGTGCCAGCAGCTTCCCGGGAGGGACATACAATGAGCAGTTCTTC. This encodes CASSFPGGTYNEQFF. The variable domain in full, with the rest retrieved from reference TRBV11-2 and TRBJ2-1, is EAGVAQSPRYKIIEKRQSVAFWCNPISGHATLYWYQQILGQGPKLLIQFQNNGVVDDSQLPKDRFSAERLKGVDSTLKIQPAKLEDSAVYLCASSFPGGTYNEQFFGPGTRLTVL.